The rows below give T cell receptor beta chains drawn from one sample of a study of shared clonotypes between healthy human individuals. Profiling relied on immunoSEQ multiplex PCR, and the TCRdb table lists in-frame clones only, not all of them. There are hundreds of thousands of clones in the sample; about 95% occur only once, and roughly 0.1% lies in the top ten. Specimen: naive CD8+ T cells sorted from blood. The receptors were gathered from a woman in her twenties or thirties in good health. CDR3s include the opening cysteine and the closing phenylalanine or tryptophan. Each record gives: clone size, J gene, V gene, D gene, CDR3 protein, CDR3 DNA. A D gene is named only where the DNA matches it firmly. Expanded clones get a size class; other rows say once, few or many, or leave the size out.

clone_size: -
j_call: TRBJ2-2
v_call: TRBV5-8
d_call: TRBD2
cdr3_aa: CASSLYVAGDSGELFF
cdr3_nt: TGTGCCAGCAGCCTTTACGTAGCGGGAGATTCGGGGGAGCTGTTTTTT

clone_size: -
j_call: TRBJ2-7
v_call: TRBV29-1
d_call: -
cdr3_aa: CSVEDPRGTSYEQYF
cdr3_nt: TGCAGCGTTGAAGACCCCCGGGGGACCTCCTACGAGCAGTACTTC

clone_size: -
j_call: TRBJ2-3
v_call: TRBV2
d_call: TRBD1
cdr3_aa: CASRQTGGAWDTQYF
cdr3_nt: TGTGCCAGCAGGCAGACAGGGGGCGCGTGGGATACGCAGTATTTT

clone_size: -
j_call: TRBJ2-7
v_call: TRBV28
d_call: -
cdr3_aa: CASSLYGQAYEQYF
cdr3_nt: TGTGCCAGCAGTTTATACGGACAAGCCTACGAGCAGTACTTC

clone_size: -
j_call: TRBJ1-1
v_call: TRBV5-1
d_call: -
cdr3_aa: CVSSLYRGRTEAFF
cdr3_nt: TGCGTCAGCAGCTTGTACCGGGGTAGGACTGAAGCTTTCTTT

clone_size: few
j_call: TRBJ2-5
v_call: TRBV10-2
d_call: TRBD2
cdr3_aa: CASSARTSTETQYF
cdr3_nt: TGCGCCAGCAGTGCCCGGACTAGCACGGAGACCCAGTACTTC

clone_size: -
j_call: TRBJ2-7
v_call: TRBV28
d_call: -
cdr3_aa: CASSFYRLQGHEQYF
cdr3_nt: TGTGCCAGCAGTTTTTATAGGCTGCAAGGCCACGAGCAGTACTTC

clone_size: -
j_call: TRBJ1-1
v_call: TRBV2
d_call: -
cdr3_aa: CASRDLRGLTEAFF
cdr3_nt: TGTGCCAGCAGGGATCTCAGGGGCTTGACTGAAGCTTTCTTT

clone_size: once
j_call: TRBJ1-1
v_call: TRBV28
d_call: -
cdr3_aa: CASSSGATNTEAFF
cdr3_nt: TGTGCCAGCAGCTCAGGAGCGACGAACACTGAAGCTTTCTTT

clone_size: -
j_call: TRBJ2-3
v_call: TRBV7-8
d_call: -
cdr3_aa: CASSLGDKAADTQYF
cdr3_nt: TGTGCCAGCAGCTTAGGGGACAAGGCGGCAGATACGCAGTATTTT

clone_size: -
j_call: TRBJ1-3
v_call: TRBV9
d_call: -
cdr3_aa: CASSRGGNSGNTIYF
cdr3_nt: TGTGCCAGCAGCCGGGGCGGGAACTCTGGAAACACCATATATTTT

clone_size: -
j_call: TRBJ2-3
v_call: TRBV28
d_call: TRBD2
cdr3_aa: CASSAIAGSSTDTQYF
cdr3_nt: TGTGCCAGCAGTGCCATAGCGGGGTCTAGCACAGATACGCAGTATTTT

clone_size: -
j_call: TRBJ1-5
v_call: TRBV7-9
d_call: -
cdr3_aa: CASSPGSVNQPQHF
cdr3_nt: TGTGCCAGCAGCCCAGGTTCGGTCAATCAGCCCCAGCATTTT

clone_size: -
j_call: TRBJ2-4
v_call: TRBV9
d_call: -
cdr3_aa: CASSVGRASKNIQYF
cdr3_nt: TGTGCCAGCAGCGTAGGAAGGGCCTCAAAAAACATTCAGTACTTC

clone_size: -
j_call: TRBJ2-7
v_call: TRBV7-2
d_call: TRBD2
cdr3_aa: CASSLAGGIAYEQYF
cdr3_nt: TGTGCCAGCAGCTTAGCGGGAGGGATAGCCTACGAGCAGTACTTC

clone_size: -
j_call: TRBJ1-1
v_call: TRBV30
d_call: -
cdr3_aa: CAWVTALGTEAFF
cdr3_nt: TGTGCCTGGGTGACAGCCCTTGGCACTGAAGCTTTCTTT

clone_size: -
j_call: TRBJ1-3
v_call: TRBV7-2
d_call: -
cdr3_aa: CASSTKEGLWGNTIYF
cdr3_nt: TGTGCCAGCAGCACCAAAGAGGGTCTATGGGGAAACACCATATATTTT

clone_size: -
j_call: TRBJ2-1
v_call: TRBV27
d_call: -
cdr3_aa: CASTSGAEQFF
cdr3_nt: TGTGCCAGCACAAGCGGAGCTGAGCAGTTCTTC

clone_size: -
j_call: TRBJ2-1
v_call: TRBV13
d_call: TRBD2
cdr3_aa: CASSPRLAGSYNEQFF
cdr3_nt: TGTGCCAGCAGCCCCCGCCTAGCGGGCTCCTACAATGAGCAGTTCTTC

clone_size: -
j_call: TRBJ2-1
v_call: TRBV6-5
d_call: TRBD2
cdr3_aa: CASSYSTSGTGWFF
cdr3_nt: TGTGCCAGCAGTTACTCCACTAGCGGGACAGGTTGGTTCTTC

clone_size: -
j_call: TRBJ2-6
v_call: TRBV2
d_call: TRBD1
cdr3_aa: CARGQGAAVLTF
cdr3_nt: TGTGCCAGGGGACAGGGCGCGGCCGTCCTGACTTTC

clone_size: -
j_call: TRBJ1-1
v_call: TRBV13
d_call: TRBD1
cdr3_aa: CASSPTGTGGLNTEAFF
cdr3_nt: TGTGCCAGCAGCCCAACCGGGACAGGGGGGTTGAACACTGAAGCTTTCTTT

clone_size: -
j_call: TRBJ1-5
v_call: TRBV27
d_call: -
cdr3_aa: CASRPDGDQPQHF
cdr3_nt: TGTGCCAGCAGACCGGACGGAGATCAGCCCCAGCATTTT

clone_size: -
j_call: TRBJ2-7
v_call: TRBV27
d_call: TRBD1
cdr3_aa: CATSTGDREQYF
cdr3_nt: TGTGCCACCAGTACAGGGGATCGCGAGCAGTACTTC